Here is one T cell receptor beta chain with its context. What it recognizes is unknown. This may come from a read error, since a much larger clone is one base off. With 0 bases clipped from V and 5 bases from J, the junction kept 16 bases outside the gene matches. Germline V gene lookup returns CDR1 SGHRS and CDR2 YFSETQ. This CDR3 has 18 residues. Both TCR beta VDJ combination and CDR3 sequence profiling were carried out. Genomic DNA was the template for this profiling. TCRdb reprocessed the reads with MiXCR, giving one entry per CDR3 protein. There are some 140,000 distinct CDR3 sequences in the sample; about 48% occur only once, and about 12% lies in the top ten. The authors sequenced patients whose flow cytometry had shown CD8+CD57+ cell expansion. The record originates from a study of CD8+CD57+ T cells in acquired aplastic anemia. The wider study: Each DNA sample taken from sorted CD4+ and CD8+ cells came to 3.2 ug on average. Study-wide results and limits: Researchers report that twenty-nine CD8+ CDR3 sequences appeared in both patients and controls. The study found no significant CD8+ Simpson's diversity difference between patients and controls.

The receptor was isolated from a human donor with aplastic anemia. Sequencing input: sorted CD4+, CD8+, or CD8+CD57+ T cells (not recorded which) from PBMCs. The chain couples TRBV5-1 to TRBJ2-5, with 7 bases that match TRBD2. The CDR3 coding sequence is TGCGCCAGCAGCTTGGATAGTGGAGCGTGGGCCGGGAGGGAGACCCAGTACTTC. This sequence encodes CASSLDSGAWAGRETQYF.